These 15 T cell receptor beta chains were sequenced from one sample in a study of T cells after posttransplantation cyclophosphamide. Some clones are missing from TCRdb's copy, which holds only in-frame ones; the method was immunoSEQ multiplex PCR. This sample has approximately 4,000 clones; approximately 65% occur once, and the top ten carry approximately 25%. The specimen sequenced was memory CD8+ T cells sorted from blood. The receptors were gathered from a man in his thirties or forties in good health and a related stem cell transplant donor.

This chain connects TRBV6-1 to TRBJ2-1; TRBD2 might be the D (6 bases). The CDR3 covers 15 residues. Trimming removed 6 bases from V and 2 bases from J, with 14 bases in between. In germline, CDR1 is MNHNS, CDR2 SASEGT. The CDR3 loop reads CASSRRAGPYNEQFF. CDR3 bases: TGTGCCAGCAGCAGGAGGGCAGGGCCCTACAATGAGCAGTTCTTC.

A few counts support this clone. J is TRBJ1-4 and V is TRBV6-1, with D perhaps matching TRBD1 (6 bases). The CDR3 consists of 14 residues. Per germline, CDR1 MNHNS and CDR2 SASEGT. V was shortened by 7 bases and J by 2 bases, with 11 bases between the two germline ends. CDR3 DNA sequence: TGTGCCAGCACCGAGGACAGTACTAATGAAAAACTGTTTTTT. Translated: CASTEDSTNEKLFF.

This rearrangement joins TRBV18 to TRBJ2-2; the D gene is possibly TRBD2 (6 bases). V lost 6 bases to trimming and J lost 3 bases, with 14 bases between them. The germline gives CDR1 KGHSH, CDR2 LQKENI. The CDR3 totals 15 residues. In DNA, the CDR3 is TGTGCCAGCTCTTCTGACGGGGGATACACCGGGGAGCTGTTTTTT. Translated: CASSSDGGYTGELFF. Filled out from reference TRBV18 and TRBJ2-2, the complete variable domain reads NAGVMQNPRHLVRRRGQEARLRCSPMKGHSHVYWYRQLPEEGLKFMVYLQKENIIDESGMPKERFSAEFPKEGPSILRIQQVVRGDSAAYFCASSSDGGYTGELFFGEGSRLTVL.

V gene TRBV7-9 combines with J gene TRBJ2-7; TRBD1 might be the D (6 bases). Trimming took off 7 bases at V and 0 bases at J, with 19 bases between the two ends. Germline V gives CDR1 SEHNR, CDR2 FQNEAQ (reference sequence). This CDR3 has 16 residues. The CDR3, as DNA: TGTGCCAGCATCCCAGAAGGGGGTGGCTACTCCTACGAGCAGTACTTC. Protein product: CASIPEGGGYSYEQYF.

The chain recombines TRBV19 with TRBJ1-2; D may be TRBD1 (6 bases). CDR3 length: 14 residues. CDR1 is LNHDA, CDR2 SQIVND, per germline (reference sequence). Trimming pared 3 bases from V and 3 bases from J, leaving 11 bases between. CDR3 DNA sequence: TGTGCCAGTAGTATCGCGGACAGCCACTATGGCTACACCTTC. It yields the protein CASSIADSHYGYTF.

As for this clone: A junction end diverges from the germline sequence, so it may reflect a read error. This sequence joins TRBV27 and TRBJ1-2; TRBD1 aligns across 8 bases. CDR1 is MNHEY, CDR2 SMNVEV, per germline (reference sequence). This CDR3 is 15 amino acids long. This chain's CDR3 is CASRDRGSAEYGYPF. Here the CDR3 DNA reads TGTGCCAGCAGAGACAGGGGAAGCGCAGAATATGGCTACCCCTTC.

Written as DNA, the CDR3 is TGTGCCAGCAGCTTTGGGGGGACAGTCTACGAGCAGTACTTC. Amino acid sequence: CASSFGGTVYEQYF. The chain joins TRBV5-5 to TRBJ2-7, with TRBD1 as a possible D gene (7 bases). From germline, CDR1 is SGHKS and CDR2 YYEKEE (reference sequence). The V end lost 2 bases, the J end lost 3 bases, and 12 bases lay between the germline ends. The length of the CDR3 is 14 residues.

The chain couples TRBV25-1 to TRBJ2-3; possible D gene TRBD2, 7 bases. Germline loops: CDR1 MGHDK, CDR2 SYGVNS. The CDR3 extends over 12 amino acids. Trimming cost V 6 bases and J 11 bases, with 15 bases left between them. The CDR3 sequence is CASSPEGGRQYF. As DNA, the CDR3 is TGTGCCAGCAGCCCCGAGGGGGGGAGGCAGTATTTT.

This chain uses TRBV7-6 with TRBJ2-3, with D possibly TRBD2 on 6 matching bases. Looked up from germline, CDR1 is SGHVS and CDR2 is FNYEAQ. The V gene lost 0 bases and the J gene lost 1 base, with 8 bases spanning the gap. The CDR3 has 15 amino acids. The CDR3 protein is CASSLARGRTDTQYF. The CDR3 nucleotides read TGTGCCAGCAGCTTAGCGCGGGGACGCACAGATACGCAGTATTTT. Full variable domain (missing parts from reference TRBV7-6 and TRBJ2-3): GAGVSQSPRYKVTKRGQDVALRCDPISGHVSLYWYRQALGQGPEFLTYFNYEAQQDKSGLPNDRFSAERPEGSISTLTIQRTEQRDSAMYRCASSLARGRTDTQYFGPGTRLTVL.

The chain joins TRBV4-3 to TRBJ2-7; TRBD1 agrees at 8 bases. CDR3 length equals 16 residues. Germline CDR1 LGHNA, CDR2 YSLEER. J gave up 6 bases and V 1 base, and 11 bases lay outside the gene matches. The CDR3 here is CASSQVYPGQGREQYF. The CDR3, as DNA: TGCGCCAGCAGCCAAGTTTACCCCGGACAGGGACGCGAGCAGTACTTC.

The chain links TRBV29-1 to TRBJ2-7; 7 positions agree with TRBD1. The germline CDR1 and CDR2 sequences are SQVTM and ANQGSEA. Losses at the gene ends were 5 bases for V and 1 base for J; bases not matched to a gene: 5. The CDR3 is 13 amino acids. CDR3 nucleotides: TGCAGCGTTTTACCGGGACAGTCCTACGAGCAGTACTTC. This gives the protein CSVLPGQSYEQYF.

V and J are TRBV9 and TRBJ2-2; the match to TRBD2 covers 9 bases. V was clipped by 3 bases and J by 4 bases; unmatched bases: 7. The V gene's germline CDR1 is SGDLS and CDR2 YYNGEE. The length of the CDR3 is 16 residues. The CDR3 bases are TGTGCCAGCAGCGCCACGACTAGCGGTCCCACCGGGGAGCTGTTTTTT. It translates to CASSATTSGPTGELFF. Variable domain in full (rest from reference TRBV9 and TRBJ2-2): DSGVTQTPKHLITATGQRVTLRCSPRSGDLSVYWYQQSLDQGLQFLIQYYNGEERAKGNILERFSAQQFPDLHSELNLSSLELGDSALYFCASSATTSGPTGELFFGEGSRLTVL.

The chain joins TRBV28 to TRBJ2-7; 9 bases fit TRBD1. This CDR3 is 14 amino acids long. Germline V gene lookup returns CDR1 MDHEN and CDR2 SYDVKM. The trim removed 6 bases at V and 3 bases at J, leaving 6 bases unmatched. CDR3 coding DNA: TGTGCCAGCAGGTCTAACAGGGGGCTCTACGAGCAGTACTTC. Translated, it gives CASRSNRGLYEQYF.

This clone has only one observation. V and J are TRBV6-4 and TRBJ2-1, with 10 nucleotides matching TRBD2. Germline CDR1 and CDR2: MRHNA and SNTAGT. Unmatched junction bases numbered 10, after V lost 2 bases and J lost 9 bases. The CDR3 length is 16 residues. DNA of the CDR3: TGTGCCAGCAGTGACGGTCCCAGCGGGGGGGAGGCTGAGCAGTTCTTC. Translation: CASSDGPSGGEAEQFF.

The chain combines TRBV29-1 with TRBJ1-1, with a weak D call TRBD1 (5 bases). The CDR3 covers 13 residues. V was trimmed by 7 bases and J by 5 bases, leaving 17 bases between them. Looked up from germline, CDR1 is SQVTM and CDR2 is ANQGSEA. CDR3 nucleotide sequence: TGCAGCGCCGGGGGAGGGGTAGGGACTGAAGCTTTCTTT. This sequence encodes CSAGGGVGTEAFF.